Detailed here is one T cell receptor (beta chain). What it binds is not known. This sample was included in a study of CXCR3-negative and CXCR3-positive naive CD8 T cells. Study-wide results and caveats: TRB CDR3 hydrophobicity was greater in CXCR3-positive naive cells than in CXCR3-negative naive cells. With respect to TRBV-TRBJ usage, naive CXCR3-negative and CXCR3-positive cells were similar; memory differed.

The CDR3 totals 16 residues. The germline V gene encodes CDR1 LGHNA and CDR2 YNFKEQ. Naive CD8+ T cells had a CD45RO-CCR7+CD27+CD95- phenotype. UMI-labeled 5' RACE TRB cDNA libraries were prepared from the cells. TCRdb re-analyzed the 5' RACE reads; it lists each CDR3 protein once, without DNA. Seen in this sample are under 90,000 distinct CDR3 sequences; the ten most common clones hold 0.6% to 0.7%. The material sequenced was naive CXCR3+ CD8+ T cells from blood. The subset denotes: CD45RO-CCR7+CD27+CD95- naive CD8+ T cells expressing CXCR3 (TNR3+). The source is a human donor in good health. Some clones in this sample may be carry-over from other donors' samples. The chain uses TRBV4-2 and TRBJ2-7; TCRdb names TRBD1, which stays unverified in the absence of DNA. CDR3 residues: CASSQEEGQGAGEQYF.